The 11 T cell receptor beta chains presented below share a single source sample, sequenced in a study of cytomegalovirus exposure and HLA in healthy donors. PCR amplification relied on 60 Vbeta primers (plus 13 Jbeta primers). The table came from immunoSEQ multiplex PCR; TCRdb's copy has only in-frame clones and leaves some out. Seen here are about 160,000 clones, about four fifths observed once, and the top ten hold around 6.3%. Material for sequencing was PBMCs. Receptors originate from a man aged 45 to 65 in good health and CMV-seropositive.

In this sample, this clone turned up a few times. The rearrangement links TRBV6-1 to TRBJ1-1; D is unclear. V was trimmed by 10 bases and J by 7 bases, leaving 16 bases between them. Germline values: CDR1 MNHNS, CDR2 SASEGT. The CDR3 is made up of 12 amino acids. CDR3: CATPILIDEAFF. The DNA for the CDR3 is TGTGCCACCCCGATTCTAATCGATGAAGCTTTCTTT.

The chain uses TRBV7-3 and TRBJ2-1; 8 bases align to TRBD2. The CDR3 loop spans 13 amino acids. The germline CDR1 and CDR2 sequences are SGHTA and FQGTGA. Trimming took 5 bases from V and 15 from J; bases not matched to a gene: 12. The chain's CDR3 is CASSPTGGGWGFF. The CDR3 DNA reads TGTGCCAGCAGCCCAACGGGAGGGGGGTGGGGGTTCTTC.

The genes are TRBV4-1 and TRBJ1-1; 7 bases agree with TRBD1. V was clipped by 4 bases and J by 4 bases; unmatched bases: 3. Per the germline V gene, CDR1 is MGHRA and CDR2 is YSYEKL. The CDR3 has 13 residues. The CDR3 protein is CASSRQGSTEAFF. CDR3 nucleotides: TGCGCCAGCAGCCGACAGGGTTCCACTGAAGCTTTCTTT.

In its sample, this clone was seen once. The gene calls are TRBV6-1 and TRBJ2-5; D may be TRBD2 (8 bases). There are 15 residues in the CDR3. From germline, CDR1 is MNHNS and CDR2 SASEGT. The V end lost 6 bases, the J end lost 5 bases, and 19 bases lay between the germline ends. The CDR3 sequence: CASRRSGLGGETQYF. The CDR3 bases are TGTGCCAGCAGGCGTTCGGGACTAGGGGGCGAGACCCAGTACTTC.

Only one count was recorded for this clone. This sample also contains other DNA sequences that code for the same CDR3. CDR3 sequence (DNA): TGCGCCAGCAGCTCGGGACAAATGAACACTGAAGCTTTCTTT. Residues: CASSSGQMNTEAFF. V and J are TRBV5-1 and TRBJ1-1; D perhaps matches TRBD1 (6 bases). Germline V gives CDR1 SGHRS, CDR2 YFSETQ. The V end was cut by 3 bases, the J end by 0 bases, with 9 bases between. The CDR3 covers 14 residues.

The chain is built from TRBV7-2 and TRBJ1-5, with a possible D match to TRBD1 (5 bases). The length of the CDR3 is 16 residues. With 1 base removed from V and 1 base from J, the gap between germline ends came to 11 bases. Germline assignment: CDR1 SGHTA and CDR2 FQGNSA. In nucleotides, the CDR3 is TGTGCCAGCAGCTTAGTTGAGACAGTAAGCAATCAGCCCCAGCATTTT. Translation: CASSLVETVSNQPQHF.

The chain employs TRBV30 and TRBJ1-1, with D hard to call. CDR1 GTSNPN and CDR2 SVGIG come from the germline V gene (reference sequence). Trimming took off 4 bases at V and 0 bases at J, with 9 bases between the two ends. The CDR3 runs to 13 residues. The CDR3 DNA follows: TGTGCCTGGAACCGGGGTATGAACACTGAAGCTTTCTTT. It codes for CAWNRGMNTEAFF.

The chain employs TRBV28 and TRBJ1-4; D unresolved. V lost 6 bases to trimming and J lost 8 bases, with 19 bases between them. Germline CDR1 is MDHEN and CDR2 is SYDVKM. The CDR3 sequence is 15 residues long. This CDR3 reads CASSSPAGIGEKLFF. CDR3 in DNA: TGTGCCAGCAGCTCCCCGGCGGGGATTGGAGAAAAACTGTTTTTT.

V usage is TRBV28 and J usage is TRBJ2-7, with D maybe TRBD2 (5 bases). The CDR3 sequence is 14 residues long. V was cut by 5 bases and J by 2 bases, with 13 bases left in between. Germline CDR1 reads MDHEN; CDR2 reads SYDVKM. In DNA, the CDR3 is TGTGCCAGCAGTGAGGTAGCGAAGACCTACGAGCAGTACTTC. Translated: CASSEVAKTYEQYF.

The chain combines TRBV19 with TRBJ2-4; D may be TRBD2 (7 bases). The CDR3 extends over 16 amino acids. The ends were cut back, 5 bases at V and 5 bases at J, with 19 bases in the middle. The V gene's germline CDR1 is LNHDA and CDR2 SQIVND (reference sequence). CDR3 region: CASSRHGKGGENIQYF. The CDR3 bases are TGTGCCAGTAGTCGACACGGGAAGGGGGGGGAAAACATTCAGTACTTC.

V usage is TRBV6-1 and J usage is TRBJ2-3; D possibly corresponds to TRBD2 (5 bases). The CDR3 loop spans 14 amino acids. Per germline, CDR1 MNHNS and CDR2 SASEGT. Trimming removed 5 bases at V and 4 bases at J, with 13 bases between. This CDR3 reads CASSLREAADTQYF. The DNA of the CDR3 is TGTGCCAGCAGTTTGAGGGAAGCGGCAGATACGCAGTATTTT.